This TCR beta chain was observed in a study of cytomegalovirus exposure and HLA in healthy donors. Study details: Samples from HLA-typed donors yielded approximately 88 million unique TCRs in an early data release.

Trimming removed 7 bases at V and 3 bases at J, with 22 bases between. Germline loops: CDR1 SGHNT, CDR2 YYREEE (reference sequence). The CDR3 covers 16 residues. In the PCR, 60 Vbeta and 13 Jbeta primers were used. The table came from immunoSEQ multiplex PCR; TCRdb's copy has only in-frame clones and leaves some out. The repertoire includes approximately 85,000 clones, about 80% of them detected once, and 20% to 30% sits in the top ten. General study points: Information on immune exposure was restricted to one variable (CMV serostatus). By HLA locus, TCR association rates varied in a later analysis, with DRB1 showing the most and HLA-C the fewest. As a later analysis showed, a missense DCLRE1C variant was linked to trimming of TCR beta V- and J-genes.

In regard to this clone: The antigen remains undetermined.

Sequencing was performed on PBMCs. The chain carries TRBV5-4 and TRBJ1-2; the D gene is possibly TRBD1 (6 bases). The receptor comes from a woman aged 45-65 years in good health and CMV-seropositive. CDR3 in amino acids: CASANAGRGIYYGYTF. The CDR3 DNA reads TGTGCCAGCGCAAATGCAGGGAGGGGGATCTACTATGGCTACACCTTC.